One and the same sample provided the 8 T cell receptor beta chains below, sequenced in a study of monozygotic twins with inflammatory bowel disease. From its re-call of the 5' RACE reads, TCRdb lists each CDR3 protein once, without DNA. This repertoire includes about 380,000 distinct CDR3 sequences. The sample was blood. These receptors originate from a human donor with ulcerative colitis or Crohn's disease, or a healthy co-twin of an affected twin (not recorded which).

CDR3 in amino acids: CASSQQWTSSYEQYF. The chain combines TRBV4-3 with TRBJ2-7; lacking DNA, the TRBD1 call made by TCRdb goes unchecked. From germline, CDR1 is LGHNA and CDR2 YSLEER. The CDR3 totals 15 residues.

The chain combines TRBV2 with TRBJ1-1; the TRBD1 assignment by TCRdb is unverifiable without DNA. This CDR3 is 12 amino acids long. From germline, CDR1 is SNHLY and CDR2 FYNNEI. The CDR3 spells CASGGADTEAFF.

The chain uses TRBV30 and TRBJ1-5; the D call of TRBD1 rests on TCRdb alone, since no DNA is present to check it. The CDR3 is 14 residues long. Germline V gene lookup returns CDR1 GTSNPN and CDR2 SVGIG (reference sequence). CDR3 amino acids: CAWRGASSNQPQHF.

This chain connects TRBV7-6 to TRBJ2-2; TCRdb names TRBD1, which stays unverified in the absence of DNA. Germline assignment: CDR1 SGHVS and CDR2 FNYEAQ. This CDR3 spans 17 amino acids. The CDR3 is CASSGGLRGLNTGELFF.

CDR3 sequence: CASSEHGGLTSTDTQYF. The V and J genes are TRBV25-1 and TRBJ2-3. Germline values: CDR1 MGHDK, CDR2 SYGVNS. The CDR3 is made up of 17 amino acids.

V and J are TRBV5-1 and TRBJ1-6; TCRdb calls TRBD1, which cannot be checked without DNA. Germline CDR1 SGHRS, CDR2 YFSETQ. This CDR3 comprises 14 residues. Here the CDR3 reads CASRYGQGNSPLHF. The full variable domain, completed using reference TRBV5-1 and TRBJ1-6, is KAGVTQTPRYLIKTRGQQVTLSCSPISGHRSVSWYQQTPGQGLQFLFEYFSETQRNKGNFPGRFSGRQFSNSRSEMNVSTLELGDSALYLCASRYGQGNSPLHFGNGTRLTVT.

The chain has TRBV7-2 and TRBJ1-1; TCRdb's D gene call, TRBD1, goes unchecked for lack of DNA. Germline V gene lookup returns CDR1 SGHTA and CDR2 FQGNSA. The CDR3 has 14 residues. CDR3 amino acids: CASSFRTGNTEAFF.

V gene TRBV28 combines with J gene TRBJ1-6. The V gene's germline CDR1 is MDHEN and CDR2 SYDVKM. The CDR3 spans 13 residues. CDR3 sequence reads: CASTQSLPRPLHF.